This paragraph reports one TCR beta chain. A single record per CDR3 protein comes from TCRdb applying MiXCR to the 5' RACE reads. The table includes 350,000 to 600,000 distinct CDR3 sequences, 14% detected once. This specimen comes from a study of identical twins. Germline-derived CDR1 and CDR2 are ENHRY and SYGVKD. V dropped 6 bases and J dropped 8; count of bases not matched to a gene: 10. There are 16 residues in the CDR3. The data also belong to a second study, concerning yellow fever vaccine responses in identical twins. That source adds: Twins' vaccine T cell responses were reported to seem partly convergent and partly personalized.

The TCR comes from a woman aged 18-35 years in good health. The rearrangement links TRBV10-3 to TRBJ2-2, with 12 bases matching TRBD2. Input material: CD4+ T cells sorted from blood. The CDR3 region is CAIRTATSGGTGELFF. The CDR3 bases are TGTGCCATCAGGACCGCGACTAGCGGGGGTACTGGGGAGCTGTTTTTT.